A selection of T cell receptor beta chains follows, all from one sample in a study of technical replicates of blood from a few donors. Libraries were prepared by immunoSEQ multiplex PCR; TCRdb keeps only in-frame clonotypes and omits some of them. Of around 76,000 clones listed, around 97% are singletons. Specimen: T cells isolated from PBMCs. The origin of the receptors is a human donor in good health. Each CDR3 is given with its conserved first and last residue. The order of the fields is D gene, J gene, clone size, V gene, CDR3 protein, CDR3 DNA. The D gene is left open where the match is weak. Clone size is not always given. Where it is, it says once, few, many or a class for expanded clones.

>NA|TRBJ1-1|NA|TRBV6-1
CASSVDVLSSHDTEAFF
TGTGCCAGCAGTGTAGATGTTCTGAGCTCTCATGACACTGAAGCTTTCTTT
>TRBD2|TRBJ2-7|NA|TRBV7-8
CASRDSLASHEQYF
TGTGCCAGCAGGGACTCACTAGCGAGCCACGAGCAGTACTTC
>TRBD1|TRBJ1-3|NA|TRBV6-5
CASSYYSGQAGNTIYF
TGTGCCAGCAGTTACTACTCGGGACAGGCTGGAAACACCATATATTTT
>NA|TRBJ2-2|few|TRBV19
CASRWGQNTGELFF
TGTGCCAGTAGATGGGGACAGAACACCGGGGAGCTGTTTTTT
>TRBD2|TRBJ2-1|NA|TRBV5-4
CASSVGTSGSSSYNEQFF
TGTGCCAGCAGCGTAGGGACTAGCGGATCGAGCTCCTACAATGAGCAGTTCTTC
>TRBD1|TRBJ1-2|NA|TRBV28
CASTTDRNYGYTF
TGTGCCAGCACCACGGACAGGAACTATGGCTACACCTTC
>NA|TRBJ1-1|NA|TRBV5-6
CASSLRFLPPEAFF
TGTGCCAGCAGCTTGCGGTTCCTTCCCCCAGAAGCTTTCTTT
>NA|TRBJ1-6|NA|TRBV25-1
CASSENYGGLNYNSPLHF
TGTGCCAGCAGTGAGAATTACGGTGGACTTAACTATAATTCACCCCTCCACTTT
>TRBD1|TRBJ2-5|NA|TRBV7-7
CASSLGQQETQYF
TGTGCTAGCAGCTTGGGACAGCAAGAGACCCAGTACTTC
>NA|TRBJ2-1|NA|TRBV6-1
CASSPLVGSYNEQFF
TGTGCCAGCAGTCCCCTAGTGGGCTCCTACAATGAGCAGTTCTTC
>NA|TRBJ1-4|NA|TRBV7-8
CASSSPSGGGGEKLFF
TGTGCCAGCAGCTCCCCGTCGGGGGGAGGTGGCGAAAAACTGTTTTTT
>TRBD2|TRBJ2-1|NA|TRBV10-1
CASSESLAGLPYNEQFF
TGCGCCAGCAGTGAGTCACTAGCGGGCTTGCCCTACAATGAGCAGTTCTTC
>TRBD2|TRBJ2-7|once|TRBV20-1
CSVAGDYEQYF
TGCAGTGTCGCGGGAGACTACGAGCAGTACTTC
>NA|TRBJ2-2|NA|TRBV5-4
CASSFPENTGELFF
TGTGCCAGCAGCTTCCCAGAGAACACCGGGGAGCTGTTTTTT
>NA|TRBJ1-1|NA|TRBV7-3
CASSLDRNTEAFF
TGTGCCAGCAGCTTAGACAGGAACACTGAAGCTTTCTTT
>NA|TRBJ1-4|NA|TRBV4-1
CASSREGGHGEKLFF
TGCGCCAGCAGCCGGGAGGGAGGACATGGCGAAAAACTGTTTTTT
>NA|TRBJ2-2|NA|TRBV15
CATSRDLAGELFF
TGTGCCACCAGCAGAGATCTCGCCGGGGAGCTGTTTTTT
>TRBD2|TRBJ2-1|NA|TRBV6-1
CASSEKRGATEQFF
TGTGCCAGCAGTGAAAAGCGGGGGGCTACTGAGCAGTTCTTC
>NA|TRBJ1-1|NA|TRBV10-2
CASRRAGGMNTEAFF
TGCGCCAGCAGGAGGGCCGGGGGAATGAACACTGAAGCTTTCTTT
>NA|TRBJ1-3|NA|TRBV18
CASSPPFMAEGNTIYF
TGTGCCAGCTCACCACCTTTTATGGCAGAAGGAAACACCATATATTTT
>NA|TRBJ1-1|NA|TRBV5-1
CASSLGANSDTEAFF
TGCGCCAGCAGCTTGGGCGCGAATTCTGACACTGAAGCTTTCTTT
>TRBD2|TRBJ2-1|NA|TRBV11-3
CASSPRGGWGGTYNEQFF
TGTGCCAGCAGCCCCCGGGGGGGTTGGGGGGGGACCTACAATGAGCAGTTCTTC
>TRBD1|TRBJ1-2|NA|TRBV5-1
CASSSDGQGASGYTF
TGCGCCAGCAGCTCCGACGGACAGGGGGCTAGTGGCTACACCTTC
>TRBD2|TRBJ2-1|once|TRBV2
CASTSGTSGRGQFF
TGTGCCAGCACTTCCGGGACTAGCGGGCGTGGGCAGTTCTTC
>NA|TRBJ2-2|NA|TRBV7-2
CASSLERGAGELFF
TGTGCCAGCAGCTTAGAACGAGGTGCCGGGGAGCTGTTTTTT
>NA|TRBJ2-2|NA|TRBV5-1
CASSPGSAIKSTGELFF
TGCGCCAGCAGCCCCGGGAGTGCAATAAAGAGCACCGGGGAGCTGTTTTTT
>TRBD1|TRBJ1-1|NA|TRBV25-1
CASSVGDRLNTEAFF
TGTGCCAGCAGTGTTGGGGACAGACTGAACACTGAAGCTTTCTTT
>NA|TRBJ2-5|NA|TRBV6-5
CASRPGGSGETQYF
TGTGCCAGTCGCCCGGGGGGCTCGGGAGAGACCCAGTACTTC
>NA|TRBJ2-1|NA|TRBV6-4
CASSDSAGLKDEQFF
TGTGCCAGCAGTGACTCCGCAGGGTTGAAGGATGAGCAGTTCTTC
>TRBD2|TRBJ2-7|NA|TRBV6-5
CASSYRGEGEQYF
TGTGCCAGCAGTTACCGGGGGGAGGGAGAGCAGTACTTC
>NA|TRBJ2-7|NA|TRBV9
CASSPGGQVAYEQYF
TGTGCCAGCAGCCCGGGGGGACAGGTTGCCTACGAGCAGTACTTC
>TRBD1|TRBJ1-2|NA|TRBV15
CATSRKTGAVFYGYTF
TGTGCCACCAGCAGAAAGACAGGGGCGGTCTTCTATGGCTACACCTTC
>TRBD2|TRBJ2-1|NA|TRBV7-9
CASSSGGAWSNEQFF
TGTGCCAGCAGTTCGGGGGGGGCCTGGTCCAATGAGCAGTTCTTC
>NA|TRBJ2-7|NA|TRBV5-8
CASSLRTFNSYEQYF
TGTGCCAGCAGCCTCCGGACTTTCAACTCCTACGAGCAGTACTTC
>NA|TRBJ1-1|NA|TRBV5-1
CASRQGGYTEAFF
TGCGCCAGCAGACAGGGTGGGTACACTGAAGCTTTCTTT
>TRBD1|TRBJ1-2|NA|TRBV6-5
CASSYLTGGSYGYTF
TGTGCCAGCAGTTACCTTACAGGGGGTAGCTATGGCTACACCTTC
>NA|TRBJ1-6|NA|TRBV11-2
CASSRGGNSPLHF
TGTGCCAGCAGCCGGGGGGGAAATTCACCCCTCCACTTT
>TRBD1|TRBJ1-2|NA|TRBV6-5
CASSTWDRAGGYTF
TGTGCCAGCAGCACCTGGGACAGGGCGGGCGGCTACACCTTC
>TRBD2|TRBJ2-1|NA|TRBV5-1
CASSVTSGDNEQFF
TGCGCCAGCAGCGTTACTAGCGGGGACAATGAGCAGTTCTTC
>NA|TRBJ2-1|NA|TRBV15
CATSRDRYRNNEQFF
TGTGCCACCAGCAGAGATAGGTACAGGAACAATGAGCAGTTCTTC
>TRBD1|TRBJ2-7|NA|TRBV4-1
CASSQGRQGSHEQYF
TGCGCCAGCAGCCAAGGTCGACAGGGCAGCCACGAGCAGTACTTC
>NA|TRBJ1-1|NA|TRBV6-1
CASASLTGFAMIAFF
TGTGCCAGCGCGAGCCTAACGGGTTTCGCAATGATAGCTTTCTTT
>NA|TRBJ1-2|NA|TRBV7-2
CASSPRLILTYGYTF
TGTGCCAGCAGCCCCAGACTGATTCTCACCTATGGCTACACCTTC
>NA|TRBJ2-7|NA|TRBV7-9
CASSRTTEYEQYF
TGTGCCAGCAGCCGGACAACAGAGTACGAGCAGTACTTC
>TRBD2|TRBJ2-7|NA|TRBV7-9
CASRGSGRADEQYF
TGTGCCAGCAGGGGTAGCGGGAGGGCGGACGAGCAGTACTTC
>NA|TRBJ2-3|NA|TRBV6-5
CASSTRGKDTQYF
TGTGCCAGTTCGACAAGGGGGAAAGATACGCAGTATTTT
>TRBD1|TRBJ1-1|once|TRBV20-1
CSASQDREAFF
TGCAGTGCTAGTCAGGACAGGGAAGCTTTCTTT
>TRBD2|TRBJ2-1|NA|TRBV2
CASSGERGGINEQFF
TGTGCCAGCAGTGGAGAGCGGGGGGGAATCAATGAGCAGTTCTTC
>TRBD2|TRBJ2-3|NA|TRBV6-5
CASRVRDYPADTQYF
TGTGCCAGCAGGGTTAGGGACTATCCGGCGGATACGCAGTATTTT
>NA|TRBJ2-5|once|TRBV11-3
CASSRGLKETQYF
TGTGCCAGCAGCCGAGGACTGAAAGAGACCCAGTACTTC
>NA|TRBJ1-4|NA|TRBV29-1
CSIPEPEDATNEKLFF
TGCAGCATCCCCGAGCCCGAAGATGCAACTAATGAAAAACTGTTTTTT
>TRBD2|TRBJ2-1|NA|TRBV6-1
CASSGGTLAGYYGDEQFF
TGTGCCAGCAGTGGAGGGACACTAGCGGGATATTATGGTGATGAGCAGTTCTTC
>NA|TRBJ1-5|NA|TRBV6-6
CASRPLGANNQPQHF
TGTGCCAGCAGACCCTTGGGGGCGAACAATCAGCCCCAGCATTTT